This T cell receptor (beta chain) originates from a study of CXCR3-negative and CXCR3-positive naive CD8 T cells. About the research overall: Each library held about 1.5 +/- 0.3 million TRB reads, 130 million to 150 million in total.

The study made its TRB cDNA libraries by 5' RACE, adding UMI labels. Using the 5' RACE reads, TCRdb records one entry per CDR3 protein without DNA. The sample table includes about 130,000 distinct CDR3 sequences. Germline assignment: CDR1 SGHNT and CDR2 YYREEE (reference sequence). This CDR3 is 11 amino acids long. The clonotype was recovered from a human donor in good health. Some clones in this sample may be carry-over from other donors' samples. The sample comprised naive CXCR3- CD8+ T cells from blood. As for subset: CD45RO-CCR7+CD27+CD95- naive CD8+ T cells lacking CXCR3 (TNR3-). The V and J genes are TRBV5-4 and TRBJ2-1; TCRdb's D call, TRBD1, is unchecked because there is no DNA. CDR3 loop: CASQGGNEQFF. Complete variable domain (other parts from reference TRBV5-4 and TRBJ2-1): ETGVTQSPTHLIKTRGQQVTLRCSSQSGHNTVSWYQQALGQGPQFIFQYYREEENGRGNFPPRFSGLQFPNYSSELNVNALELDDSALYLCASQGGNEQFFGPGTRLTVL.